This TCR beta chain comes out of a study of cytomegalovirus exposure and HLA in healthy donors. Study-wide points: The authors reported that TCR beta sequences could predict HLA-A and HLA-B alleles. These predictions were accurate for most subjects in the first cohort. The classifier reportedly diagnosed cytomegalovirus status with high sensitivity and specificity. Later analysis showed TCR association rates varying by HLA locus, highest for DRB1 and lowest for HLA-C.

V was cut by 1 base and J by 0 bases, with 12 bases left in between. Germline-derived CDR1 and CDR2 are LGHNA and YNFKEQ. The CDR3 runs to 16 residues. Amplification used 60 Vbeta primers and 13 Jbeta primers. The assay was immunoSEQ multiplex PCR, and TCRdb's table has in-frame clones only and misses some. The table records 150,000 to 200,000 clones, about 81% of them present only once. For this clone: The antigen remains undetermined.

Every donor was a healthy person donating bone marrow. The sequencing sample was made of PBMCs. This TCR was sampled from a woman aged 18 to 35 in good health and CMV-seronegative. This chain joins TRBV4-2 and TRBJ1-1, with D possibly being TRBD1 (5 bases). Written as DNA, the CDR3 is TGTGCCAGCAGCCAAGGGTCGTTAGGGGTGAACACTGAAGCTTTCTTT. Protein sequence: CASSQGSLGVNTEAFF.